This TCR beta chain was retrieved from a study of cytomegalovirus exposure and HLA in healthy donors. Study-level points and caveats: The later analysis indicated that the majority of CMV-associated TCR beta chains appeared HLA-restricted.

Vbeta (60) and Jbeta (13) primers were used in the PCR. The table came from immunoSEQ multiplex PCR; TCRdb's copy has only in-frame clones and leaves some out. Of tens of thousands of clones listed, 75% to 90% are singletons. The germline V gene has CDR1 MNHNS and CDR2 SASEGT. V lost 1 base, J lost 2 bases, and 6 bases lay in between. This CDR3 has 15 amino acids. This clone was seen just once. The target antigen is unknown. This chain connects TRBV6-1 to TRBJ2-6; possibly TRBD1 for D (6 bases). Sequenced material: PBMCs. This receptor was taken from a male donor in good health and CMV-seronegative. CDR3 sequence (DNA): TGTGCCAGCAGTGAAGAGGGGGCTGGGGCCAACGTCCTGACTTTC. Translation gives CASSEEGAGANVLTF.